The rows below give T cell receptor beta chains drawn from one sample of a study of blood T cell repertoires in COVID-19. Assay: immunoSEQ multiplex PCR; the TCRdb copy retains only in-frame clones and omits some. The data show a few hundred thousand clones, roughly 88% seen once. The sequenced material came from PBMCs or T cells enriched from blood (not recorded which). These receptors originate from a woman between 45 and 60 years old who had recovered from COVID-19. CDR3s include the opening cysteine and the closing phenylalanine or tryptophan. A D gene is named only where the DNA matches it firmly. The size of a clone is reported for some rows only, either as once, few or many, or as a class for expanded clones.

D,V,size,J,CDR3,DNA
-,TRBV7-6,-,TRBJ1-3,CASSRAGGSGNTIYF,TGTGCCAGCAGCCGGGCAGGAGGCTCTGGAAACACCATATATTTT
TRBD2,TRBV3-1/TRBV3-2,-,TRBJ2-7,CASSPLAGALEQYF,TGTGCCAGCAGCCCACTAGCGGGAGCTCTCGAGCAGTACTTC
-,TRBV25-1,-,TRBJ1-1,CASSESWNTEAFF,TGTGCCAGCAGTGAATCATGGAACACTGAAGCTTTCTTT
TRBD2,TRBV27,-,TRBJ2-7,CASSRSPGLAGGAYEQYF,TGTGCCAGCAGTCGCTCTCCGGGACTAGCGGGAGGGGCCTACGAGCAGTACTTC
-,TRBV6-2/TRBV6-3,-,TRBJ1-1,CASSYSGSPRAFF,TGTGCCAGCAGTTACTCGGGGAGTCCGAGAGCTTTCTTT
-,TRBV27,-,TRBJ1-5,CASSPPSVGGNQPQHF,TGTGCCAGCAGTCCCCCATCTGTCGGGGGTAATCAGCCCCAGCATTTT
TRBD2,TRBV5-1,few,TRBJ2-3,CASSLDSGRSGDTQYF,TGCGCCAGCAGCTTGGATAGCGGGAGAAGTGGAGATACGCAGTATTTT
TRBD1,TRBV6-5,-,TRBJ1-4,CASSSGQGLTNEKLFF,TGTGCCAGCAGTTCAGGACAGGGGCTAACTAATGAAAAACTGTTTTTT
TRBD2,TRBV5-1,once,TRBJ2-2,CASSRASGGRANTGELFF,TGCGCCAGCAGCCGCGCATCCGGCGGGAGAGCGAACACCGGGGAGCTGTTTTTT
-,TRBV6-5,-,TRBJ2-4,CASRAGERGKNIQYF,TGTGCCAGCAGGGCAGGGGAACGGGGCAAAAACATTCAGTACTTC
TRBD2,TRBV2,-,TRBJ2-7,CASSEAPGRASEQYF,TGTGCCAGCAGTGAAGCGCCCGGGAGGGCGAGCGAGCAGTACTTC
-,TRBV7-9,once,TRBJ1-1,CASSGSEAFF,TGTGCCAGCAGTGGGAGTGAAGCTTTCTTT
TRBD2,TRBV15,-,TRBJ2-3,CATSRGGSREGDTQYF,TGTGCCACCAGCAGAGGAGGTTCGCGGGAGGGTGATACGCAGTATTTT
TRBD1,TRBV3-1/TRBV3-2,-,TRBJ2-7,CASSQVTGGEQYF,TGTGCCAGCAGCCAAGTAACAGGGGGCGAGCAGTACTTC
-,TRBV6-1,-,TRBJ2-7,CASSERRGQYF,TGTGCCAGCAGTGAAAGGAGGGGGCAGTACTTC
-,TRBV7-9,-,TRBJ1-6,CASSLAEGILHF,TGTGCCAGCAGCTTAGCAGAGGGAATCCTCCACTTT
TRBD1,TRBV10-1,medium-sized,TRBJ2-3,CASSEGTGDTDTQYF,TGCGCCAGCAGTGAGGGGACAGGGGACACAGATACGCAGTATTTT
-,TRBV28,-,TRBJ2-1,CASSLTTGGDEQFF,TGTGCCAGCAGTTTGACTACGGGGGGCGATGAGCAGTTCTTC
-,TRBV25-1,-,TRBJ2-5,CASSESQGASARETQYF,TGTGCCAGCAGTGAGTCACAAGGGGCTAGCGCTCGAGAGACCCAGTACTTC
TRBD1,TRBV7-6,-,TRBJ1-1,CASSLGQYTEAFF,TGTGCCAGCAGCTTGGGACAGTACACTGAAGCTTTCTTT
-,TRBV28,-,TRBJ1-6,CASIPRVGGSPLHF,TGTGCCAGCATTCCTCGGGTTGGAGGATCACCCCTCCACTTT
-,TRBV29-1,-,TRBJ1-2,CSARASGDYGYTF,TGCAGCGCCCGGGCCTCGGGGGACTATGGCTACACCTTC
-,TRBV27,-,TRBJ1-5,CASSIGTPRGAQHF,TGTGCCAGCAGTATCGGGACTCCCCGGGGAGCCCAGCATTTT
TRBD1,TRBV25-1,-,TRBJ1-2,CASSPGQGGYGYTF,TGTGCCAGCAGCCCAGGACAGGGGGGCTATGGCTACACCTTC